This T cell receptor beta chain stems from a study of beta chain features in type 1 diabetes. Study-level information: The patients were much like the healthy donors in age, gender and cell yields. Study-wide points: Patients and controls would be equally affected if PCR favored shorter templates.

Remarks on this clone: Its matching antigen is unknown.

The investigators reverse transcribed all of the isolated RNA, so they sequenced expressed TCRB transcripts. Sequenced by immunoSEQ multiplex PCR; TCRdb stores in-frame clones only, minus some. The sample shows 130,000 to 150,000 clones, less than 9% of them seen only once. This receptor was identified in a woman aged 25 to 39 in good health. Sequencing used central memory CD4+ T cells from blood.

The CDR3 sequence is CASSPLQGGTGAFEQYF. The CDR3 DNA sequence: TGTGCCAGCTCACCCCTCCAGGGCGGGACAGGGGCGTTCGAGCAGTACTTC. The chain employs TRBV18 and TRBJ2-7, with TRBD1 identical over 10 bases. CDR1 and CDR2 (germline): KGHSH, LQKENI. The V gene end was trimmed by 3 bases and the J gene end by 6 bases; junction bases not matched to a gene: 14. The CDR3 totals 17 residues.